This is a list of T cell receptor beta chains from one sample in a study of T cell repertoires in cytomegalovirus infection. MiXCR, applied by TCRdb to the reads, yields one record per CDR3 protein. The sample carries approximately 240,000 distinct CDR3 sequences, over 9% recorded once. Sequenced input: PBMCs. These receptor sequences come from a human donor in good health (CMV status not recorded). Some clones in this sample may be carry-over from other donors' samples. The CDR3 runs from the conserved cysteine through the conserved F or W. The order of the fields is J gene, V gene, D gene, clone size, CDR3 DNA, CDR3 protein. D genes are given only for firm matches. The size of a clone is reported for some rows only, either as once, few or many, or as a class for expanded clones.

J: TRBJ2-1; V: TRBV2; D: TRBD1; size: few; DNA: TGTGCCAGCAGGGGGGACAGGGTAGGTAATGAGCAGTTCTTC; CDR3: CASRGDRVGNEQFF
J: TRBJ1-4; V: TRBV28; D: NA; size: few; DNA: TGTGCCAGCAGTCTCCAGACAGGACGGGGAAAACTGTTTTTT; CDR3: CASSLQTGRGKLFF
J: TRBJ2-1; V: TRBV19; D: NA; size: many; DNA: TGTGCCAGTAGTATAACGTTAGCGGCTTACAATGAGCAGTTCTTC; CDR3: CASSITLAAYNEQFF
J: TRBJ2-2; V: TRBV20-1; D: NA; size: NA; DNA: TGCAGTGCTAACCAAAACACCGGGGAGCTGTTTTTT; CDR3: CSANQNTGELFF
J: TRBJ2-7; V: TRBV28; D: NA; size: many; DNA: TGTGCCAGCATCTCGGGCAGGCGCGAGCAGTACTTC; CDR3: CASISGRREQYF
J: TRBJ1-1; V: TRBV7-3; D: NA; size: few; DNA: TGTGCCAGCAGCTTAAGGGGGGCAGAGGACGAAGCTTTCTTT; CDR3: CASSLRGAEDEAFF
J: TRBJ1-1; V: TRBV6-6; D: TRBD1; size: many; DNA: TGTGCCAGCAGTTCGACCAGGGGGAATGAAGCTTTCTTT; CDR3: CASSSTRGNEAFF
J: TRBJ1-1; V: TRBV25-1; D: NA; size: NA; DNA: TGTGCCAGCAGTGACGGGGGGGGGGCGAGCACTGAAGCTTTCTTT; CDR3: CASSDGGGASTEAFF
J: TRBJ2-2; V: TRBV7-2; D: TRBD1; size: many; DNA: TGTGCCAGCAGCCCCCGGGCAGGGGGGAACACCGGGGAGCTGTTTTTT; CDR3: CASSPRAGGNTGELFF
J: TRBJ2-7; V: TRBV18; D: NA; size: NA; DNA: TGTGCCAGCTCACCTGGTAGCGGCCGACACGAGCAGTACTTC; CDR3: CASSPGSGRHEQYF
J: TRBJ1-5; V: TRBV19; D: NA; size: NA; DNA: TGTGCCAGTAGTAGGGGGGCGGGTCAGCCCCAGCATTTT; CDR3: CASSRGAGQPQHF
J: TRBJ2-5; V: TRBV11-3; D: TRBD2; size: many; DNA: TGTGCCAGCAGCTTAGTTAGCGGGGGTTTCCAAGAGACCCAGTACTTC; CDR3: CASSLVSGGFQETQYF
J: TRBJ2-3; V: TRBV19; D: TRBD1; size: many; DNA: TGTGCCAGTGCTAATCAGGGGGCCTTCACAGATACGCAGTATTTT; CDR3: CASANQGAFTDTQYF
J: TRBJ2-3; V: TRBV4-3; D: TRBD2; size: many; DNA: TGCGCCAGCAGCCAAGATGCGACTAGCGGGAAAGTTGGGAGGACAGATACGCAGTATTTT; CDR3: CASSQDATSGKVGRTDTQYF
J: TRBJ1-3; V: TRBV7-9; D: NA; size: NA; DNA: TGTGCCAGCAGCTTGGCGGGGGGGAACGCTGGAAACACCATATATTTT; CDR3: CASSLAGGNAGNTIYF
J: TRBJ2-1; V: TRBV20-1; D: NA; size: few; DNA: TGCAGTGCTAGACCGGGTCTAGGGGTAGGTGAGCAGTTCTTC; CDR3: CSARPGLGVGEQFF
J: TRBJ2-7; V: TRBV5-6; D: NA; size: NA; DNA: TGTGCCAGCAGCCCCGGGGACCTCTCCTACGAGCAGTACTTC; CDR3: CASSPGDLSYEQYF
J: TRBJ2-1; V: TRBV19; D: TRBD2; size: many; DNA: TGTGCCAGTAGTTCCCCGGGACTAGCGGGGCACAATGAGCAGTTCTTC; CDR3: CASSSPGLAGHNEQFF
J: TRBJ2-7; V: TRBV28; D: NA; size: NA; DNA: TGTGCCAGCGGGGGCCACGAGCAGTACTTC; CDR3: CASGGHEQYF
J: TRBJ2-2; V: TRBV11-1; D: NA; size: many; DNA: TGTGCCAGCAGCCCAAGGACAGCCCTAAACACCGGGGAGCTGTTTTTT; CDR3: CASSPRTALNTGELFF
J: TRBJ2-3; V: TRBV7-2; D: NA; size: many; DNA: TGTGCCAGCAGCTCGTCTCGGAATACGCAGTATTTT; CDR3: CASSSSRNTQYF
J: TRBJ2-5; V: TRBV11-2; D: NA; size: many; DNA: TGTGCCAGCAGCCGAAACGCCCAGCAAGAGACCCAGTACTTC; CDR3: CASSRNAQQETQYF
J: TRBJ2-3; V: TRBV20-1; D: NA; size: few; DNA: TGCAGTGCTCCTGACCCAGTGCGCGCAGATACGCAGTATTTT; CDR3: CSAPDPVRADTQYF
J: TRBJ2-1; V: TRBV5-1; D: NA; size: NA; DNA: TGCGCCAGCCATCTGGACTTGGTCGGCAATGAGCAGTTCTTC; CDR3: CASHLDLVGNEQFF
J: TRBJ1-3; V: TRBV3-1; D: TRBD1; size: many; DNA: TGTGCCAGCAGCCCTTGGGACAGCCTAGGAAACACCATATATTTT; CDR3: CASSPWDSLGNTIYF
J: TRBJ1-4; V: TRBV6-2/TRBV6-3; D: TRBD1; size: NA; DNA: TGTGCCAGCAGTTCGTCCTGGACAGGGATTGAAAAACTGTTTTTT; CDR3: CASSSSWTGIEKLFF
J: TRBJ2-1; V: TRBV6-2/TRBV6-3; D: TRBD2; size: many; DNA: TGTGCCACTGGGGAGGGGTACAATGAGCAGTTCTTC; CDR3: CATGEGYNEQFF
J: TRBJ2-2; V: TRBV4-3; D: TRBD2; size: many; DNA: TGCGCCAGCAGCCTTGGGATAGCGGGAGTGACCGGGGAGCTGTTTTTT; CDR3: CASSLGIAGVTGELFF
J: TRBJ1-5; V: TRBV28; D: NA; size: few; DNA: TGTGCCAGCAGGGGGGGGGCTTTTAGCAATCAGCCCCAGCATTTT; CDR3: CASRGGAFSNQPQHF
J: TRBJ2-3; V: TRBV20-1; D: TRBD2; size: few; DNA: TGCAGTGCTAGAGATACGGGTAGGGCGGGGGGCCTGAAGGGGGAGCAGTATTTT; CDR3: CSARDTGRAGGLKGEQYF
J: TRBJ2-3; V: TRBV7-2; D: NA; size: many; DNA: TGTGCCAGCAGCTTAGGCGGGCCGACTAGCACAGATACGCAGTATTTT; CDR3: CASSLGGPTSTDTQYF
J: TRBJ2-2; V: TRBV7-9; D: NA; size: many; DNA: TGTGCCAGCAGCTTATCCGGGTCCGGGGAGCTGTTTTTT; CDR3: CASSLSGSGELFF
J: TRBJ1-1; V: TRBV25-1; D: NA; size: many; DNA: TGTGCCAGCAGTGCCCCGGGACGGACTGAAGCTTTCTTT; CDR3: CASSAPGRTEAFF
J: TRBJ1-6; V: TRBV28; D: NA; size: many; DNA: TGTGCCAGCAGTTTACCAGGGAGTCATTCACCCCTCCACTTT; CDR3: CASSLPGSHSPLHF
J: TRBJ2-2; V: TRBV9; D: TRBD2; size: many; DNA: TGTGCCAGCAGCGAGGGGCGGGAGGGCCCCGGGGAGCTGTTTTTT; CDR3: CASSEGREGPGELFF
J: TRBJ1-1; V: TRBV7-9; D: TRBD1; size: NA; DNA: TGTGCCAGCCTAAGGACAGGGGGGAACACTGAAGCTTTCTTT; CDR3: CASLRTGGNTEAFF
J: TRBJ1-2; V: TRBV29-1; D: NA; size: few; DNA: TGCAGCGGTGGGCAGGGCAATGGCTACACCTTC; CDR3: CSGGQGNGYTF
J: TRBJ2-1; V: TRBV19; D: NA; size: many; DNA: TGTGCCAGTAGTTCGGTGGTTGGCAGGGCTCTCAATGAGCAGTTCTTC; CDR3: CASSSVVGRALNEQFF
J: TRBJ1-5; V: TRBV3-1; D: NA; size: many; DNA: TGTGCCAGCAGCCAAGATAGTACAGGCAATCAGCCCCAGCATTTT; CDR3: CASSQDSTGNQPQHF
J: TRBJ2-3; V: TRBV7-2; D: TRBD1; size: many; DNA: TGTGCCAGCAGCTCTCCGACAGGGGCATCCCCCCTCACAGATACGCAGTATTTT; CDR3: CASSSPTGASPLTDTQYF
J: TRBJ1-2; V: TRBV28; D: NA; size: many; DNA: TGTGCCAGCAGCACCCTAGGGGCGTATGGCTACACCTTC; CDR3: CASSTLGAYGYTF
J: TRBJ2-3; V: TRBV28; D: NA; size: many; DNA: TGTGCCAGCAGTGAGGGGTTTAGCACAGATACGCAGTATTTT; CDR3: CASSEGFSTDTQYF
J: TRBJ2-3; V: TRBV5-1; D: NA; size: NA; DNA: TGCGCCAGCAGCTTGGAAAGCCCCACAGATACGCAGTATTTT; CDR3: CASSLESPTDTQYF
J: TRBJ2-7; V: TRBV3-1; D: TRBD1; size: NA; DNA: TGTGCCGGCAGCCAAGATATGAGGACAGGACACGAGCAGTACTTC; CDR3: CAGSQDMRTGHEQYF
J: TRBJ2-7; V: TRBV28; D: NA; size: few; DNA: TGTGCCAGCAGTTTGGGGGGGGCAACCTCCTACGAGCAGTACTTC; CDR3: CASSLGGATSYEQYF
J: TRBJ1-4; V: TRBV7-9; D: TRBD1; size: few; DNA: TGTGCCAGCAGCTTAGACGGACAGGGGAATGAAAAACTGTTTTTT; CDR3: CASSLDGQGNEKLFF
J: TRBJ1-2; V: TRBV19; D: TRBD1; size: NA; DNA: TGTGCCAGTAGTATCCTACAGGGGGTAGATGGCTACACCTTC; CDR3: CASSILQGVDGYTF
J: TRBJ1-2; V: TRBV11-1; D: NA; size: many; DNA: TGTGCCAGCAGCCCGGACACATCGGTCACCTTC; CDR3: CASSPDTSVTF
J: TRBJ2-7; V: TRBV7-2; D: TRBD2; size: many; DNA: TGTGCCAGCAGCTCCCTGGCGGGAGGTCTCGACGAGCAGTACTTC; CDR3: CASSSLAGGLDEQYF
J: TRBJ2-1; V: TRBV19; D: TRBD2; size: many; DNA: TGTGCCAGTAGTGCCCCCGGGGTAGCGGGCAATGAGCAGTTCTTC; CDR3: CASSAPGVAGNEQFF
J: TRBJ1-6; V: TRBV6-2/TRBV6-3; D: NA; size: many; DNA: TGTGCCAGCAGTCACAATCCGACAGGATGGAATTCACCCCTCCACTTT; CDR3: CASSHNPTGWNSPLHF
J: TRBJ2-1; V: TRBV7-2; D: TRBD2; size: many; DNA: TGTGCCAGCAGCTCTTCCCCGGGACTAGCGGGAGATGAGCAGTTCTTC; CDR3: CASSSSPGLAGDEQFF
J: TRBJ2-1; V: TRBV5-1; D: TRBD2; size: few; DNA: TGCGCCAGCAGCTTGCCTAGCGGGGGGAGTGATGAGCAGTTCTTC; CDR3: CASSLPSGGSDEQFF
J: TRBJ2-3; V: TRBV12-3/TRBV12-4; D: NA; size: many; DNA: TGTGCCACTCGGGCTACCGACACAGATACGCAGTATTTT; CDR3: CATRATDTDTQYF
J: TRBJ2-1; V: TRBV7-2; D: NA; size: many; DNA: TGTGCCAGCAGCTTAGCCCCCGGGGCCTACAATGAGCAGTTCTTC; CDR3: CASSLAPGAYNEQFF
J: TRBJ2-1; V: TRBV7-3; D: NA; size: many; DNA: TGTGCCAGCAGCCCCGCGGGTGGCGATGAGCAGTTCTTC; CDR3: CASSPAGGDEQFF